This TCR beta chain was sequenced for a study of technical replicates of blood from several donors. Sequencing was performed with immunoSEQ multiplex PCR; in TCRdb, only in-frame clones are kept and a portion is missing. The sample yields about 74,000 clones, around 95% seen once. Looked up from germline, CDR1 is MNHEY and CDR2 is SVGAGI. The CDR3 is 15 residues long. V lost 4 bases and J lost 7; bases outside the gene matches: 6. Input material: T cells isolated from PBMCs. The genes are TRBV6-5 and TRBJ1-6; 8 positions match TRBD1. This clonotype originated in a human donor in good health. CDR3 nucleotide sequence: TGTGCCAGCAGTTTTCTCCAGGGGGCGAATTCACCCCTCCACTTT. This gives the protein CASSFLQGANSPLHF.